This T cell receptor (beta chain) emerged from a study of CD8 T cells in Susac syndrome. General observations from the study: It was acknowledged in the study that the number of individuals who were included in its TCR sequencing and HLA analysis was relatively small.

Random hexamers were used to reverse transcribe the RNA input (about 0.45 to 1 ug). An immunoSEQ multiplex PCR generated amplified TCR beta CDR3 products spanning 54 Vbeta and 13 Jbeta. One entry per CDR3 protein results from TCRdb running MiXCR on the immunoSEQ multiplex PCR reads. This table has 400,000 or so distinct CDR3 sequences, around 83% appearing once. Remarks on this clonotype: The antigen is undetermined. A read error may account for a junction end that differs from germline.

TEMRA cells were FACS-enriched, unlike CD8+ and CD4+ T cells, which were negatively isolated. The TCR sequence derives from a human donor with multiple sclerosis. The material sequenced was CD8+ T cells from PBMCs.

CDR3 amino acids: CSVGGVTSVSHNEQFF. DNA of the CDR3: TGCAGCGTTGGCGGGGTGACTAGCGTCTCCCACAATGAGCAGTTCTTC. The chain uses TRBV29-1 and TRBJ2-1; 8 bases are a match to TRBD2. The germline V gene has CDR1 SQVTM and CDR2 ANQGSEA. The CDR3 extends over 16 amino acids.